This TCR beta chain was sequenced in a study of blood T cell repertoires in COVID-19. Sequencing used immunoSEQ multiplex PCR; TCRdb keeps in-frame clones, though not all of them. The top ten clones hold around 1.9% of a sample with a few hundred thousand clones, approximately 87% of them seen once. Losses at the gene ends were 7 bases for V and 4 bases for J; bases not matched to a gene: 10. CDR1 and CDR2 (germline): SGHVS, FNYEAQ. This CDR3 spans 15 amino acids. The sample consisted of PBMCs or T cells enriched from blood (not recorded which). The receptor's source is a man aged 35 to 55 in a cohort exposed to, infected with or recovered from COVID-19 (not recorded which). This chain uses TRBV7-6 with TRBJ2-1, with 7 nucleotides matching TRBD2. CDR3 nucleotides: TGTGCCAGCACTCCGGTGGCTAGCGGATACAATGAGCAGTTCTTC. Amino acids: CASTPVASGYNEQFF.